The 30 T cell receptor beta chains listed next were all sequenced from one sample in a study of CD8+CD57+ T cells in acquired aplastic anemia. The template used for profiling TCR beta VDJ and CDR3 was genomic DNA. TCRdb re-derived calls from the reads in MiXCR, one entry per CDR3 protein. The sample has hundreds of thousands of distinct CDR3 sequences; 65% to 75% are singletons. Input material: sorted CD4+, CD8+, or CD8+CD57+ T cells (not recorded which) from PBMCs. Receptors were obtained from a human donor in good health, serving as a control.

As concerns this clonotype: This likely comes from a read error, as the CDR3 has no conserved phenylalanine or tryptophan at its end. The DNA is omitted, as the CDR3 cannot be located on it reliably, and the CDR3 follows TCRdb's listing. The V and J genes are TRBV9 and TRBJ1-2. The CDR3 totals 13 residues, both ends included. CDR1 is SGDLS, CDR2 YYNGEE, per germline. The CDR3 loop is CASSVISGPQETL.

A note on this clonotype: The conserved phenylalanine or tryptophan normally closing the CDR3 is absent here, so this likely arose from a read error. Because the CDR3's place on the DNA is in doubt, the DNA is left out and the CDR3 is given as listed by TCRdb. The genes are TRBV19 and TRBJ1-5; the tabulated D call, TRBD1, remains unverified against the DNA. Germline values: CDR1 LNHDA, CDR2 SQIVND (reference sequence). The CDR3 adds up to 17 amino acids, both ends counted. The CDR3 protein is CASSTTGGDNQPQLSVL.

This clonotype was counted between two and nine times. The chain links TRBV9 to TRBJ2-5; a possible D gene is TRBD1 (5 bases). The CDR3 length is 14 residues. Between the trimmed V and J ends, which lost 0 bases and 5 bases, there was a span of 11 bases. CDR1 SGDLS and CDR2 YYNGEE come from the germline V gene. The DNA of the CDR3 is TGTGCCAGCAGCGTAGCAGGGTCAGGGGAGACCCAGTACTTC. Translation gives CASSVAGSGETQYF. Full variable domain (outside the CDR3, taken from reference TRBV9 and TRBJ2-5): DSGVTQTPKHLITATGQRVTLRCSPRSGDLSVYWYQQSLDQGLQFLIQYYNGEERAKGNILERFSAQQFPDLHSELNLSSLELGDSALYFCASSVAGSGETQYFGPGTRLLVL.

This sequence joins TRBV11-2 and TRBJ1-5; D not resolved. The CDR3 is 17 residues long. The germline CDR1 and CDR2 sequences are SGHAT and FQNNGV. Trimming shortened V by 5 bases and J by 7 bases, and 24 bases separated the two germline ends. This CDR3 reads CASSMSNRGLTRQPQHF. CDR3 in DNA: TGTGCCAGCAGCATGAGTAACCGAGGGCTGACACGACAGCCCCAGCATTTT. The full variable domain, in which reference TRBV11-2 and TRBJ1-5 provide the parts outside the CDR3, is EAGVAQSPRYKIIEKRQSVAFWCNPISGHATLYWYQQILGQGPKLLIQFQNNGVVDDSQLPKDRFSAERLKGVDSTLKIQPAKLEDSAVYLCASSMSNRGLTRQPQHFGDGTRLSIL.

At least ten counts were recorded for this clonotype. The CDR3 DNA reads as TGTGCCGCTGAAGCCCCAGGACAGGGGAGCTATGGCTACACCTTC. This encodes CAAEAPGQGSYGYTF. The V and J genes are TRBV6-2 or TRBV6-3 and TRBJ1-2, with 9 bases aligning to TRBD1. The CDR3 is 15 residues long. Germline values: CDR1 MNHEY, CDR2 SVGEGT. Unmatched junction bases numbered 14, after V lost 11 bases and J lost 4 bases.

Comments on this clonotype: At one end the junction does not follow the germline gene, possibly because of a read error. The chain joins TRBV5-1 to TRBJ2-3; D remains ambiguous. The CDR3 sequence is 13 residues long. Germline V lookup: CDR1 SGHRS, CDR2 YFSETQ. The CDR3 nucleotides read TGCGCTAGCAGCGTGGCCCGCGAAGATACGCAGTATTTT. Protein product: CASSVAREDTQYF.

The V call is TRBV7-2, the J call TRBJ1-1, with 12 bases aligning to TRBD1. This CDR3 spans 17 amino acids. Germline loops: CDR1 SGHTA, CDR2 FQGNSA. The ends lost 3 bases at V and 11 bases at J; junction bases unmatched: 16. The CDR3 is CASSFGTGGTEAPRAFF. The CDR3 DNA is TGTGCCAGCAGCTTTGGGACAGGGGGCACTGAAGCTCCTAGGGCTTTCTTT.

This clonotype has only a few counts. Written as DNA, the CDR3 is TGTGCCAGTACCCCTGGGGATACGGGGGCTTTCTTT. Translated: CASTPGDTGAFF. The J gene is TRBJ1-1, the V gene TRBV19; D is undetermined. Trimming pared 7 bases from V and 11 bases from J, leaving 17 bases between. The V gene's germline CDR1 is LNHDA and CDR2 SQIVND (reference sequence). This CDR3 spans 12 amino acids.

This chain joins TRBV7-2 and TRBJ1-4; D remains unclear. Germline CDR1 and CDR2: SGHTA and FQGNSA. V gave up 6 bases and J gave up 11 bases, with 16 bases separating them. The CDR3 totals 13 residues. CDR3 loop: CASRDLRNAKLFF. As DNA, the CDR3 is TGTGCCAGCAGAGACTTACGGAACGCTAAACTGTTTTTT.

The chain links TRBV5-4 to TRBJ1-5; tentative D call: TRBD1 (5 bases). CDR3 length: 13 residues. Germline assignment: CDR1 SGHNT and CDR2 YYREEE (reference sequence). The V and J ends lost 4 bases and 5 bases respectively, with 10 bases between them. The CDR3 nucleotides read TGTGCCAGCAGCGAGCAGGGACATCAGCCCCAGCATTTT. Residues: CASSEQGHQPQHF. The complete variable domain, with remaining parts taken from reference TRBV5-4 and TRBJ1-5, reads ETGVTQSPTHLIKTRGQQVTLRCSSQSGHNTVSWYQQALGQGPQFIFQYYREEENGRGNFPPRFSGLQFPNYSSELNVNALELDDSALYLCASSEQGHQPQHFGDGTRLSIL.

This chain uses TRBV7-2 with TRBJ2-7, with a tentative D call TRBD1 (6 bases). This CDR3 region has 15 residues. V lost 1 base and J lost 2, with 12 bases in between. The germline CDR1 and CDR2 sequences are SGHTA and FQGNSA. CDR3 sequence reads: CASSLGLDSAYEQYF. The CDR3 bases are TGTGCCAGCAGCTTAGGCCTGGACAGTGCCTACGAGCAGTACTTC.

This clonotype was counted many times. The chain uses TRBV10-1 and TRBJ2-1; D unclear. The CDR3 contains 13 residues. Trimming took off 7 bases at V and 10 bases at J, with 17 bases between the two ends. CDR1 and CDR2 (germline): WNHNN, SYGVQD (reference sequence). CDR3 residues: CASTPSPVSEQFF. CDR3 bases: TGCGCCAGCACCCCGAGCCCCGTGAGCGAGCAGTTCTTC.

Remarks on this clonotype: An end of the junction differs from the germline gene, which may be a read error. The rearrangement links TRBV7-9 to TRBJ1-6; D is uncertain. CDR3 size: 15 residues. The germline V gene encodes CDR1 SEHNR and CDR2 FQNEAQ (reference sequence). CDR3 DNA sequence: TGTGCCAGCAGCTTGCGAAGAGGGAGGAATTCCCCCCTCCACTTT. This gives the protein CASSLRRGRNSPLHF.

Remarks on this clonotype: The junction shows a germline mismatch at one end, possibly a read error. J is TRBJ1-4 and V is TRBV6-1; D might be TRBD1 (5 bases). The CDR3 sequence is 14 residues long. Germline CDR1 reads MNHNS; CDR2 reads SASEGT. In DNA, the CDR3 is TGTGCCAGCAGCGATGGACAAGCTAATGAAAAACCGTTTTTT. Protein sequence: CASSDGQANEKPFF.

A note on this clonotype: No conserved phenylalanine or tryptophan is present at the end of the CDR3, so a read error is the likely explanation. Because the CDR3's place on the DNA is in doubt, the DNA is left out and the CDR3 is given as listed by TCRdb. V and J are TRBV7-9 and TRBJ1-6. Germline assignment: CDR1 SEHNR and CDR2 FQNEAQ (reference sequence). The CDR3 is 13 amino acids long, termini counted. CDR3 residues: CASHSHTYTQYFG.

The chain links TRBV5-4 to TRBJ1-2, with D unresolved. The V end lost 1 base, the J end lost 2 bases, and 9 bases lay between the germline ends. Germline assignment: CDR1 SGHNT and CDR2 YYREEE (reference sequence). CDR3 size: 14 residues. The CDR3 loop is CASSLPNHNYGYTF. The CDR3 region has the DNA TGTGCCAGCAGCTTGCCCAATCACAACTATGGCTACACCTTC.

This clonotype was recorded many times. This chain joins TRBV20-1 and TRBJ1-3; no reliable D call. Germline CDR1 DFQATT, CDR2 SNEGSKA (reference sequence). This CDR3 contains 12 residues. Trimming removed 5 bases at V and 3 bases at J, with 8 bases between. CDR3 bases: TGCAGTGCTGTGATAGATGGAAACACCATATATTTT. Amino acids: CSAVIDGNTIYF.

The rearrangement links TRBV7-4 to TRBJ2-5; either TRBD1 or TRBD2 may supply D (5 bases each). Trimming removed 5 bases from V and 5 bases from J, with 21 bases in between. CDR1 SGHVT and CDR2 SQSDAQ come from the germline V gene. The CDR3 has 16 amino acids. CDR3 residues: CASSQDGPGRGETQYF. CDR3 sequence (DNA): TGTGCCAGCAGCCAAGATGGACCGGGGCGCGGGGAGACCCAGTACTTC.

On this clonotype: No conserved phenylalanine or tryptophan is present at the end of the CDR3, so a read error is the likely explanation. The V gene is TRBV7-9, the J gene TRBJ1-4; D gene uncertain. Germline V gives CDR1 SEHNR, CDR2 FQNEAQ (reference sequence). The CDR3 totals 13 residues. V lost 5 bases to trimming and J lost 12 bases, with 16 bases between them. The CDR3 DNA is TGTGCCAGCAGCGCGAGCCGGACTGGGGAACTGTTTCTT. It codes for CASSASRTGELFL.

V and J are TRBV20-1 and TRBJ1-1; unclear D gene. Germline CDR1 reads DFQATT; CDR2 reads SNEGSKA (reference sequence). The CDR3 is 14 amino acids. V gave up 6 bases and J gave up 5 bases, with 19 bases separating them. CDR3 in amino acids: CSARLGVAETEAFF. Written as DNA, the CDR3 is TGCAGTGCCCGCCTCGGGGTAGCAGAGACTGAAGCTTTCTTT.

This clonotype was recorded at least ten times. The germline gene is not matched at one end of the junction; a read error may be the cause. The chain has TRBV20-1 and TRBJ2-5; 9 positions match TRBD2. Germline CDR1 and CDR2: DFQATT and SNEGSKA (reference sequence). The CDR3 extends over 13 amino acids. CDR3 sequence reads: CGSGGREQETQYF. For the CDR3, the DNA is TGTGGTAGCGGGGGCCGAGAACAAGAGACCCAGTACTTC.

On this clonotype itself: Because the CDR3's place on the DNA is in doubt, the DNA is left out and the CDR3 is given as listed by TCRdb. CDR3 protein: CASRNPHSKRPSTSGLHF. V gene TRBV19 combines with J gene TRBJ1-6. 18 amino acids form the CDR3, both terminal residues included. Germline V gene lookup returns CDR1 LNHDA and CDR2 SQIVND (reference sequence).

This clonotype was observed once. The gene calls are TRBV5-5 and TRBJ2-7; D call uncertain. V gave up 4 bases and J gave up 1 base, with 15 bases separating them. Germline values: CDR1 SGHKS, CDR2 YYEKEE (reference sequence). This CDR3 comprises 15 residues. As DNA, the CDR3 is TGTGCCAGCAGCCAGGAAAGGAGCCTGTCCTACGAGCAGTACTTC. Translated: CASSQERSLSYEQYF.

V is TRBV29-1 and J is TRBJ2-1, with D possibly TRBD1 on 6 matching bases. The germline V gene encodes CDR1 SQVTM and CDR2 ANQGSEA. V lost 7 bases and J lost 8, with 21 bases in between. This CDR3 is built from 14 residues. This CDR3 reads CSARDWDNFYEQFF. CDR3 coding DNA: TGCAGCGCTAGAGATTGGGACAATTTCTATGAGCAGTTCTTC.

V is TRBV29-1 and J is TRBJ2-1; D ambiguous. The germline CDR1 and CDR2 sequences are SQVTM and ANQGSEA. The CDR3 totals 12 residues. The V end lost 5 bases, the J end lost 6 bases, and 11 bases lay between the germline ends. CDR3 coding DNA: TGCAGCGTTCAAACGACGGGCAATGAGCAGTTCTTC. As protein: CSVQTTGNEQFF.

CDR3 DNA: TGTGCCAGCAGCCCTGGTGGGGCGATCACAGATACGCAGTATTTT. Its protein product is CASSPGGAITDTQYF. The rearrangement uses TRBV9 and TRBJ2-3, with D maybe TRBD1 (5 bases). This CDR3 is built from 15 residues. Trimming stripped 4 bases from V and 2 bases from J, with 14 bases between. CDR1 SGDLS and CDR2 YYNGEE come from the germline V gene.

This clonotype occurred many times. CDR3 sequence reads: CASRVNLLDTYNEQFF. DNA for the CDR3: TGTGCCAGCAGAGTCAACCTCCTAGACACCTACAATGAGCAGTTCTTC. The chain combines TRBV6-5 with TRBJ2-1; no definite D call. The CDR3 has 16 amino acids. The germline V and J ends were trimmed by 6 bases and 2 bases, with 17 bases remaining between them. CDR1 and CDR2 from the germline V gene are MNHEY and SVGAGI.

Remarks on this clonotype: Its ends do not fully match the called genes, so a read error is possible. The DNA for the CDR3 is TGCGCCACCAGCTTTACAGGGACTGAAGCGCCCCAGCATTTT. Protein sequence: CATSFTGTEAPQHF. V usage is TRBV5-1 and J usage is TRBJ1-5, with D perhaps matching TRBD1 (6 bases). Germline-derived CDR1 and CDR2 are SGHRS and YFSETQ. CDR3 length equals 14 residues.

The V call is TRBV19, the J call TRBJ1-3; TRBD1 matches 9 bases. Per germline, CDR1 LNHDA and CDR2 SQIVND (reference sequence). The CDR3 totals 16 residues. The trim removed 3 bases at V and 1 base at J, leaving 4 bases unmatched. The CDR3 reads CASSMRTGESGNTIYF. CDR3 bases: TGTGCCAGTAGTATGAGGACAGGGGAATCTGGAAACACCATATATTTT.

The CDR3 bases are TGTGCCAGCCGTGCCCAAGCTTCGGGGGGGGGCTACACCTTC. This gives the protein CASRAQASGGGYTF. The rearrangement links TRBV6-5 to TRBJ1-2; maybe TRBD1 (5 bases). Trimming took 8 bases from V and 8 from J, leaving 21 bases between them. Germline V CDR1 and CDR2: MNHEY, SVGAGI. This CDR3 comprises 14 residues.